This passage covers 31 T cell receptor beta chains from one sample sequenced in a study of blood T cell repertoires in COVID-19. Sequenced by immunoSEQ multiplex PCR; TCRdb stores in-frame clones only, minus some. The sample contains about 180,000 clones, roughly 86% of which appear only once. The sample was peripheral blood. These receptors were collected from a woman aged 45-65 years with acute or convalescent COVID-19.

The chain employs TRBV5-5 and TRBJ2-5; perhaps TRBD2 as D (6 bases). Trimming shortened V by 4 bases and J by 5 bases, and 15 bases separated the two germline ends. CDR3 length: 14 residues. Germline V gives CDR1 SGHKS, CDR2 YYEKEE (reference sequence). CDR3 bases: TGTGCCAGCAGCCTGGTATCTAGCGATGAGACCCAGTACTTC. Translated, it gives CASSLVSSDETQYF.

With respect to this clone: Sequence at one end of the junction differs from germline and may be a read error. The chain recombines TRBV29-1 with TRBJ1-2; D is unclear. The V gene's germline CDR1 is SQVTM and CDR2 ANQGSEA. The CDR3 has 8 residues. CDR3 nucleotides: TGCAGCGTTGGAGACCTATACTTC. Its protein is CSVGDLYF. Drawing the rest from reference TRBV29-1 and TRBJ1-2, the complete variable domain is SAVISQKPSRDICQRGTSLTIQCQVDSQVTMMFWYRQQPGQSLTLIATANQGSEATYESGFVIDKFPISRPNLTFSTLTVSNMSPEDSSIYLCSVGDLYFGSGTRLTVV.

The chain joins TRBV6-5 to TRBJ2-7, with 7 positions matching TRBD2. Germline trimming cut 5 bases from V and 2 bases from J; bases unmatched to any gene: 9. The CDR3 sequence is 15 residues long. Germline CDR1 is MNHEY and CDR2 is SVGAGI. The CDR3 bases are TGTGCCAGCAGTCCTTCGGCGGGAGCTACCTACGAGCAGTACTTC. Protein product: CASSPSAGATYEQYF.

Only one count was recorded for this clone. The chain couples TRBV7-2 to TRBJ1-2, with a possible D match to TRBD1 (6 bases). CDR1 and CDR2 from the germline V gene are SGHTA and FQGNSA. The CDR3 is made up of 11 amino acids. V was pared by 5 bases and J by 8 bases, with 9 bases between. The CDR3 DNA follows: TGTGCCAGCAGCCGGACAGCAGGCTACACCTTC. Translated, it gives CASSRTAGYTF.

The CDR3 spells CASSLGTGTDTQYF. CDR3 DNA sequence: TGTGCCAGCAGCTTGGGGACAGGTACAGATACGCAGTATTTT. The V gene is TRBV7-2, the J gene TRBJ2-3, with 8 bases identical to TRBD1. Germline CDR1 and CDR2: SGHTA and FQGNSA. The CDR3 is 14 amino acids. After removal of 3 bases from V and 3 bases from J, the junction contained 2 bases not matched to a gene.

The chain recombines TRBV7-2 with TRBJ2-7; a possible D gene is TRBD1 (5 bases). CDR3 length: 15 residues. Germline CDR1 SGHTA, CDR2 FQGNSA. V was pared by 0 bases and J by 0 bases, with 9 bases between. CDR3 nucleotide sequence: TGTGCCAGCAGCTTAGCGAGACAGAGCTCCTACGAGCAGTACTTC. It yields the protein CASSLARQSSYEQYF.

The chain carries TRBV11-3 and TRBJ2-5, with D hard to call. This CDR3 is 12 amino acids long. Germline V CDR1 and CDR2: SGHNT, YENEEA. The germline V and J ends were trimmed by 2 bases and 4 bases, with 5 bases remaining between them. CDR3 bases: TGTGCCAGCAGCTTAATCGGAGAGACCCAGTACTTC. It yields the protein CASSLIGETQYF. Full variable domain (remainder filled in from reference TRBV11-3 and TRBJ2-5): EAGVVQSPRYKIIEKKQPVAFWCNPISGHNTLYWYLQNLGQGPELLIRYENEEAVDDSQLPKDRFSAERLKGVDSTLKIQPAELGDSAVYLCASSLIGETQYFGPGTRLLVL.

The chain employs TRBV27 and TRBJ1-5, with 7 bases matching TRBD1. The CDR3 has 14 residues. J was trimmed by 7 bases and V by 5 bases; bases with no gene match: 8. Germline loops: CDR1 MNHEY, CDR2 SMNVEV (reference sequence). DNA of the CDR3: TGTGCCAGCAGTCTTCGACAGGGAGGACAGCCCCAGCATTTT. Translated: CASSLRQGGQPQHF.

This clone was seen only once. The chain links TRBV13 to TRBJ2-1; D might be TRBD2 (6 bases). This CDR3 is built from 14 residues. Germline V CDR1 and CDR2: PRHDT, FYEKMQ (reference sequence). V was cut by 5 bases and J by 6 bases, with 14 bases left in between. This CDR3 reads CASSHGGLPNEQFF. Here the CDR3 DNA reads TGTGCCAGCAGCCACGGGGGACTCCCCAATGAGCAGTTCTTC. Supplemented by reference TRBV13 and TRBJ2-1, the full variable domain reads AAGVIQSPRHLIKEKRETATLKCYPIPRHDTVYWYQQGPGQDPQFLISFYEKMQSDKGSIPDRFSAQQFSDYHSELNMSSLELGDSALYFCASSHGGLPNEQFFGPGTRLTVL.

Concerning this clone: Other DNA sequences in this sample translate to the same CDR3. The rearrangement links TRBV10-1 to TRBJ2-1; 12 bases are a match to TRBD2. CDR3 length: 15 residues. With 6 bases clipped from V and 6 bases from J, the junction kept 6 bases outside the gene matches. CDR1 is WNHNN and CDR2 is SYGVQD in the germline V gene (reference sequence). The CDR3 sequence: CASSSTSGSGNEQFF. CDR3 nucleotide sequence: TGCGCCAGCAGCTCGACTAGCGGGAGTGGCAATGAGCAGTTCTTC.

The J gene is TRBJ2-3, the V gene TRBV19; 7 bases map to TRBD1. The length of the CDR3 is 15 residues. Germline V gene lookup returns CDR1 LNHDA and CDR2 SQIVND (reference sequence). J was trimmed by 5 bases and V by 2 bases; bases with no gene match: 7. The CDR3 here is CASSIRDRVGDTQYF. The CDR3 nucleotides read TGTGCCAGTAGTATAAGAGACAGGGTGGGAGATACGCAGTATTTT. Using reference TRBV19 and TRBJ2-3 for the parts outside the CDR3, the full variable domain is DGGITQSPKYLFRKEGQNVTLSCEQNLNHDAMYWYRQDPGQGLRLIYYSQIVNDFQKGDIAEGYSVSREKKESFPLTVTSAQKNPTAFYLCASSIRDRVGDTQYFGPGTRLTVL.

The rearrangement uses TRBV30 and TRBJ1-2; TRBD1 is a possible D gene (6 bases). Looked up from germline, CDR1 is GTSNPN and CDR2 is SVGIG (reference sequence). The V end lost 2 bases, the J end lost 8 bases, and 21 bases lay between the germline ends. The CDR3 spans 15 residues. CDR3 DNA sequence: TGTGCCTGGAGTCCGACAAGGACAGTGAGGCGAGGCTACACCTTC. Translated, it gives CAWSPTRTVRRGYTF.

The V and J genes are TRBV6-5 and TRBJ2-7; TRBD1 agrees at 8 bases. This CDR3 has 13 amino acids. Trimming at V came to 7 bases and at J to 3 bases, leaving 5 bases not matched to a gene. Germline CDR1 and CDR2: MNHEY and SVGAGI. The CDR3 nucleotides are TGTGCCAGCAAGCGGACAGGGAACTACGAGCAGTACTTC. Translated, it gives CASKRTGNYEQYF.

The chain links TRBV5-4 to TRBJ2-5; possibly TRBD2 for D (6 bases). The CDR3 contains 15 residues. V lost 2 bases, J lost 1 base, and 12 bases lay in between. The germline V gene encodes CDR1 SGHNT and CDR2 YYREEE (reference sequence). The CDR3 loop reads CASSFGGESQETQYF. CDR3 nucleotide sequence: TGTGCCAGCAGCTTCGGGGGTGAGTCCCAAGAGACCCAGTACTTC. The complete variable domain, with remaining parts taken from reference TRBV5-4 and TRBJ2-5, reads ETGVTQSPTHLIKTRGQQVTLRCSSQSGHNTVSWYQQALGQGPQFIFQYYREEENGRGNFPPRFSGLQFPNYSSELNVNALELDDSALYLCASSFGGESQETQYFGPGTRLLVL.

The chain is built from TRBV7-3 and TRBJ2-2; 7 bases agree with TRBD2. The germline V gene has CDR1 SGHTA and CDR2 FQGTGA. The V gene end was trimmed by 6 bases and the J gene end by 3 bases; junction bases not matched to a gene: 7. The CDR3 has 15 residues. CDR3: CASRAGTTDTGELFF. In DNA form, the CDR3 reads TGTGCCAGCAGGGCCGGGACTACCGACACCGGGGAGCTGTTTTTT.

The chain combines TRBV3-1 (or the pseudogene TRBV3-2) with TRBJ1-2, with 9 bases matching TRBD1. CDR1 LGHDT and CDR2 YNNKEL come from the germline V gene (reference sequence). Trimming took 7 bases from V and 9 from J; bases not matched to a gene: 12. The CDR3 loop spans 14 amino acids. The CDR3 region has the DNA TGTGCCAGCAACCACAGGGGGCGCGAAGGAAGCTACACCTTC. It yields the protein CASNHRGREGSYTF.

This chain connects TRBV19 to TRBJ1-5, with D possibly TRBD1 on 6 matching bases. CDR1 LNHDA and CDR2 SQIVND come from the germline V gene (reference sequence). V was pared by 5 bases and J by 1 base, with 15 bases between. The CDR3 is 16 residues long. CDR3 loop: CASSAGIRGSNQPQHF. The CDR3 nucleotides are TGTGCCAGTAGTGCAGGGATTAGGGGGAGCAATCAGCCCCAGCATTTT.

This rearrangement joins TRBV30 to TRBJ2-3; TRBD2 might be the D (5 bases). The CDR3 has 11 residues. Germline V CDR1 and CDR2: GTSNPN, SVGIG (reference sequence). Trimming cost V 7 bases and J 10 bases, with 15 bases left between them. The CDR3 loop reads CASVSSEAQYF. The CDR3 nucleotides are TGTGCCTCGGTAAGTTCGGAGGCGCAGTATTTT.

CDR3 DNA sequence: TGTGCCAGCAGCCCCGGGACTAGCGGGAAGCTTTACAATGAGCAGTTCTTC. Protein: CASSPGTSGKLYNEQFF. The genes are TRBV5-4 and TRBJ2-1, with TRBD2 identical over 13 bases. The V and J ends lost 4 bases and 4 bases, in that order; junction bases with no gene match: 8. Germline V CDR1 and CDR2: SGHNT, YYREEE (reference sequence). This CDR3 has 17 amino acids.

This clone showed up just once. The rearrangement links TRBV19 to TRBJ1-4; 7 nucleotides line up with TRBD1. Trimming took 1 base from V and 4 from J; bases not matched to a gene: 3. The germline V gene encodes CDR1 LNHDA and CDR2 SQIVND (reference sequence). The CDR3 loop spans 15 amino acids. The CDR3 reads CASSIGGTDNEKLFF. The CDR3 nucleotides are TGTGCCAGTAGTATAGGGGGGACAGATAATGAAAAACTGTTTTTT.

This clone was seen more than once but under ten times. V is TRBV15 and J is TRBJ1-2; tentative D call: TRBD1 (6 bases). The germline V gene has CDR1 LNHNV and CDR2 YYDKDF (reference sequence). V shed 1 base and J shed 3 bases, with 15 bases lying between them. The CDR3 consists of 16 residues. The CDR3 DNA reads TGTGCCACCAGCAGAGGTGTGCAGGGGTCTCACTATGGCTACACCTTC. It translates to CATSRGVQGSHYGYTF.

V is TRBV3-1 (or the pseudogene TRBV3-2) and J is TRBJ1-6; the match to TRBD1 covers 7 bases. CDR1 is LGHDT, CDR2 YNNKEL, per germline (reference sequence). The CDR3 has 16 amino acids. After removal of 1 base from V and 7 bases from J, the junction contained 7 bases not matched to a gene. The CDR3 region has the DNA TGTGCCAGCAGCCAAGTGCAGACAGGGCGCAATTCACCCCTCCACTTT. This encodes CASSQVQTGRNSPLHF.

The CDR3 DNA sequence: TGTGCCAGCAGCTTAGGGTCCTGGCGGGAGACCGGGGAGCTGTTTTTT. It encodes CASSLGSWRETGELFF. The V call is TRBV7-7, the J call TRBJ2-2; 7 bases fit TRBD2. There are 16 residues in the CDR3. J was trimmed by 5 bases and V by 1 base; bases with no gene match: 7. Looked up from germline, CDR1 is SSHAT and CDR2 is FNYEAQ (reference sequence).

This clone was observed a handful of times. V and J are TRBV19 and TRBJ1-1; a possible D gene is TRBD1 (6 bases). The CDR3 is 15 amino acids. V shed 1 base and J shed 0 bases, with 9 bases lying between them. Germline CDR1 is LNHDA and CDR2 is SQIVND (reference sequence). CDR3 sequence reads: CASSIGTVVNTEAFF. CDR3 DNA sequence: TGTGCCAGTAGTATAGGGACAGTCGTGAACACTGAAGCTTTCTTT.

The J gene is TRBJ2-1, the V gene TRBV20-1; 10 bases are a match to TRBD2. Losses at the gene ends were 3 bases for V and 7 bases for J; bases not matched to a gene: 12. This CDR3 spans 16 amino acids. CDR1 DFQATT and CDR2 SNEGSKA come from the germline V gene (reference sequence). The CDR3 here is CSASPLLAGARNEQFF. The CDR3 DNA reads as TGCAGTGCTAGTCCCCTCCTAGCGGGAGCCCGGAATGAGCAGTTCTTC.

The chain links TRBV5-1 to TRBJ1-5; D is unresolved. V dropped 4 bases and J dropped 6 bases, with 20 bases sitting between them. The germline gives CDR1 SGHRS, CDR2 YFSETQ. The CDR3 totals 16 residues. The CDR3 DNA reads as TGCGCCAGCAGCATTGGCCTCGTCGGGGAAGGTCAGCCCCAGCATTTT. Protein product: CASSIGLVGEGQPQHF.

A remark on this clone: Because it lacks the conserved phenylalanine or tryptophan at the end, this CDR3 is likely a read error. Because the CDR3's place on the DNA is in doubt, the DNA is left out and the CDR3 is given as listed by TCRdb. This chain joins TRBV7-9 and TRBJ1-1; TRBD1 is the table's D call and was not checked against the DNA. In germline, CDR1 is SEHNR, CDR2 FQNEAQ (reference sequence). Inclusive of both ends, the CDR3 amounts to 9 amino acids. CDR3 residues: CASSLAGPN.

The V call is TRBV4-2, the J call TRBJ1-4; 7 bases agree with TRBD1. Per germline, CDR1 LGHNA and CDR2 YNFKEQ. Trimming at V came to 1 base and at J to 7 bases, leaving 6 bases not matched to a gene. The CDR3 contains 15 residues. The chain's CDR3 is CASSQVDREAEKLFF. The CDR3 coding sequence is TGTGCCAGCAGCCAAGTTGACAGGGAAGCTGAAAAACTGTTTTTT.

This chain links TRBV19 with TRBJ2-7, with 7 bases aligning to TRBD1. V gave up 0 bases and J gave up 2 bases; unmatched junction bases: 4. CDR1 LNHDA and CDR2 SQIVND come from the germline V gene (reference sequence). This CDR3 contains 15 residues. The CDR3 coding sequence is TGTGCCAGTAGTATAGACAGAGGGGGCCCCTACGAGCAGTACTTC. It translates to CASSIDRGGPYEQYF.

The chain is built from TRBV6-5 and TRBJ2-4; TRBD2 is a possible D gene (6 bases). The CDR3 totals 15 residues. V dropped 6 bases and J dropped 7 bases, with 19 bases sitting between them. CDR1 MNHEY and CDR2 SVGAGI come from the germline V gene. CDR3 amino acids: CASSVVRGPGNIQYF. The CDR3 nucleotides read TGTGCCAGCAGCGTTGTGCGGGGACCGGGTAACATTCAGTACTTC.

The table lists this clone with a few counts. The V gene is TRBV9, the J gene TRBJ1-6, with 7 bases aligning to TRBD1. After removal of 2 bases from V and 7 bases from J, the junction contained 6 bases not matched to a gene. Germline values: CDR1 SGDLS, CDR2 YYNGEE. CDR3 length: 15 residues. The CDR3 reads CASSVQGEQNSPLHF. The CDR3 DNA reads as TGTGCCAGCAGCGTGCAGGGGGAGCAAAATTCACCCCTCCACTTT.